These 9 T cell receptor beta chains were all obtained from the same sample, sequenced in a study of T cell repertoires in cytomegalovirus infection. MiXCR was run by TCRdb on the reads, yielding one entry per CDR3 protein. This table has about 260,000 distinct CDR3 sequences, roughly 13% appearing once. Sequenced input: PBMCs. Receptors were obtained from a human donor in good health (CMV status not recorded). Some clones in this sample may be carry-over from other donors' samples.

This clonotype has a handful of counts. The CDR3 region has the DNA TGTGCCACCAGCAGAACAGGCGTCTCTGGAAACACCATATATTTT. Protein: CATSRTGVSGNTIYF. This sequence joins TRBV15 and TRBJ1-3; maybe TRBD1 (5 bases). Germline V gene sequence: CDR1 LNHNV, CDR2 YYDKDF (reference sequence). Trimming stripped 2 bases from V and 0 bases from J, with 8 bases between. The CDR3 spans 15 residues.

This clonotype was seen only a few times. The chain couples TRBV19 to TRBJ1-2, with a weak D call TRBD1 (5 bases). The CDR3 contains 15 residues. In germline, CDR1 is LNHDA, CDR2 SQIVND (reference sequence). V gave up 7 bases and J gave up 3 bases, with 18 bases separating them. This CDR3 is CASTPSGTLDYGYTF. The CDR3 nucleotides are TGTGCCAGTACACCCTCAGGGACCCTTGACTATGGCTACACCTTC.

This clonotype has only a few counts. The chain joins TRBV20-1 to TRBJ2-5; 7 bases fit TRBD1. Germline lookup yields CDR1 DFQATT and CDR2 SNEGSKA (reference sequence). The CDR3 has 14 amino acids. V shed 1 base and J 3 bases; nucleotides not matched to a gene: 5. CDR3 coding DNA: TGCAGTGCTAGAGGCCGGGACAGTAAAGAGACCCAGTACTTC. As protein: CSARGRDSKETQYF.

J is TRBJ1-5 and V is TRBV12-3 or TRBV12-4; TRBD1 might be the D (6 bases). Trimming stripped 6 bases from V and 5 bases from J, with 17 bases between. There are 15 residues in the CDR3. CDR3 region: CASRRNARGYQPQHF. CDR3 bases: TGTGCCAGCAGACGGAATGCCAGGGGCTATCAGCCCCAGCATTTT.

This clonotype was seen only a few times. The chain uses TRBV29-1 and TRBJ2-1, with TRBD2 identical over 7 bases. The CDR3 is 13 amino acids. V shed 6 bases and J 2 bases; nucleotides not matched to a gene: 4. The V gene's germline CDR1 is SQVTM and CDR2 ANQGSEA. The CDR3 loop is CSVWGGTYNEQFF. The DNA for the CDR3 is TGCAGCGTATGGGGGGGGACCTACAATGAGCAGTTCTTC.

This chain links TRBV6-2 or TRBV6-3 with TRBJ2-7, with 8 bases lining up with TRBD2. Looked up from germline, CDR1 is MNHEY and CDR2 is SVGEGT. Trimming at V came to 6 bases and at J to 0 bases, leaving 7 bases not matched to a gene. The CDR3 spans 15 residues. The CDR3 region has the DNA TGTGCCAGCAGAGCCAGCGGGAGTTTCTCCTACGAGCAGTACTTC. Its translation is CASRASGSFSYEQYF.

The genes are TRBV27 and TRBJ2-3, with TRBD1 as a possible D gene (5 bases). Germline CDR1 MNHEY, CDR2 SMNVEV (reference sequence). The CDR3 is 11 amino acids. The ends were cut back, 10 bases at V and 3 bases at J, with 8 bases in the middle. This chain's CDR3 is CATSGTDTQYF. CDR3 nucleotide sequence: TGTGCCACCTCAGGGACAGATACGCAGTATTTT.

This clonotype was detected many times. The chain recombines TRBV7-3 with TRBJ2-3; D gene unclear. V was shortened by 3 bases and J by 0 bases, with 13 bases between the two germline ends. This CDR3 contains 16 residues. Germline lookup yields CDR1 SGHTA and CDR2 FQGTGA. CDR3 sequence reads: CASSLNSFESTDTQYF. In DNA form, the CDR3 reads TGTGCCAGCAGCTTGAACAGTTTTGAGAGCACAGATACGCAGTATTTT.

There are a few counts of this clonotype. The CDR3 DNA is TGTGCCAGCAGTTTAGCAGTACTAGCGGGGGGCCTGTACAATGAGCAGTTCTTC. This encodes CASSLAVLAGGLYNEQFF. The chain has TRBV12-3 or TRBV12-4 and TRBJ2-1, with 12 positions matching TRBD2. CDR3 length equals 18 residues. V lost 0 bases to trimming and J lost 4 bases; unmatched junction nucleotides: 7.